This entry lists 2 T cell receptor beta chains sequenced from one sample in a study of T cell responses to AZD1222 COVID-19 vaccine. Using immunoSEQ multiplex PCR, the repertoire was profiled, and TCRdb retains in-frame clones only, with some absent. In the table there are approximately 120,000 clones, around 93% of which are singletons. The sequences come from peripheral blood, collected on day 0 of AZD1222 vaccination. Receptors originate from an adult in good health.

This clone has a single count. The V gene is TRBV6-6, the J gene TRBJ2-7; maybe TRBD2 (7 bases). Trimming stripped 0 bases from V and 4 bases from J, with 10 bases between. The CDR3 is 14 amino acids. CDR1 and CDR2 (germline): MNHNY, SVGAGI (reference sequence). Written as DNA, the CDR3 is TGTGCCAGCAGTTACTCGGGGGGGCCTTACGAGCAGTACTTC. Translation gives CASSYSGGPYEQYF.

The chain combines TRBV15 with TRBJ2-6, with 7 bases matching TRBD1. The CDR3 consists of 16 residues. Germline trimming cut 6 bases from V and 0 bases from J; bases unmatched to any gene: 5. Germline loops: CDR1 LNHNV, CDR2 YYDKDF (reference sequence). CDR3 bases: TGTGCCACCAGGGGACAGACGACCTCTGGGGCCAACGTCCTGACTTTC. Translation gives CATRGQTTSGANVLTF.